This T cell receptor (beta chain) originates from a study of glioma-infiltrating T cells. Study-wide context: Sequencing aimed for 4.5- to 10-fold coverage of about a million peripheral T cells. Study observations and caveats: Above-expected tissue-blood divergence occurred in all gliomas, most in low-grade ones.

TCR alpha and beta CDR3 regions were amplified from RNA using iRepertoire nested multiplex PCR. One entry per CDR3 protein, called by TCRdb with MiXCR from the multiplex PCR reads. The repertoire holds about 410,000 distinct CDR3 sequences, with 41% as singletons. This clonotype was counted ten times or more. Its antigen is not identified. Trimming stripped 5 bases from V and 6 bases from J, with 14 bases between. CDR1 MNHEY and CDR2 SVGEGT come from the germline V gene. The CDR3 consists of 14 residues. The sample taken for sequencing was glioma tissue, nonneoplastic brain tissue, or PBMCs (not recorded which). The origin of this receptor is a human donor with low-grade glioma or glioblastoma, undergoing nonglioma brain surgery, or in good health (not recorded which). The J gene is TRBJ2-1, the V gene TRBV6-2 or TRBV6-3; no clear D gene. CDR3 sequence (DNA): TGTGCCAGCAGTGATCCCGCCCCAATCAATGAGCAGTTCTTC. It codes for CASSDPAPINEQFF.